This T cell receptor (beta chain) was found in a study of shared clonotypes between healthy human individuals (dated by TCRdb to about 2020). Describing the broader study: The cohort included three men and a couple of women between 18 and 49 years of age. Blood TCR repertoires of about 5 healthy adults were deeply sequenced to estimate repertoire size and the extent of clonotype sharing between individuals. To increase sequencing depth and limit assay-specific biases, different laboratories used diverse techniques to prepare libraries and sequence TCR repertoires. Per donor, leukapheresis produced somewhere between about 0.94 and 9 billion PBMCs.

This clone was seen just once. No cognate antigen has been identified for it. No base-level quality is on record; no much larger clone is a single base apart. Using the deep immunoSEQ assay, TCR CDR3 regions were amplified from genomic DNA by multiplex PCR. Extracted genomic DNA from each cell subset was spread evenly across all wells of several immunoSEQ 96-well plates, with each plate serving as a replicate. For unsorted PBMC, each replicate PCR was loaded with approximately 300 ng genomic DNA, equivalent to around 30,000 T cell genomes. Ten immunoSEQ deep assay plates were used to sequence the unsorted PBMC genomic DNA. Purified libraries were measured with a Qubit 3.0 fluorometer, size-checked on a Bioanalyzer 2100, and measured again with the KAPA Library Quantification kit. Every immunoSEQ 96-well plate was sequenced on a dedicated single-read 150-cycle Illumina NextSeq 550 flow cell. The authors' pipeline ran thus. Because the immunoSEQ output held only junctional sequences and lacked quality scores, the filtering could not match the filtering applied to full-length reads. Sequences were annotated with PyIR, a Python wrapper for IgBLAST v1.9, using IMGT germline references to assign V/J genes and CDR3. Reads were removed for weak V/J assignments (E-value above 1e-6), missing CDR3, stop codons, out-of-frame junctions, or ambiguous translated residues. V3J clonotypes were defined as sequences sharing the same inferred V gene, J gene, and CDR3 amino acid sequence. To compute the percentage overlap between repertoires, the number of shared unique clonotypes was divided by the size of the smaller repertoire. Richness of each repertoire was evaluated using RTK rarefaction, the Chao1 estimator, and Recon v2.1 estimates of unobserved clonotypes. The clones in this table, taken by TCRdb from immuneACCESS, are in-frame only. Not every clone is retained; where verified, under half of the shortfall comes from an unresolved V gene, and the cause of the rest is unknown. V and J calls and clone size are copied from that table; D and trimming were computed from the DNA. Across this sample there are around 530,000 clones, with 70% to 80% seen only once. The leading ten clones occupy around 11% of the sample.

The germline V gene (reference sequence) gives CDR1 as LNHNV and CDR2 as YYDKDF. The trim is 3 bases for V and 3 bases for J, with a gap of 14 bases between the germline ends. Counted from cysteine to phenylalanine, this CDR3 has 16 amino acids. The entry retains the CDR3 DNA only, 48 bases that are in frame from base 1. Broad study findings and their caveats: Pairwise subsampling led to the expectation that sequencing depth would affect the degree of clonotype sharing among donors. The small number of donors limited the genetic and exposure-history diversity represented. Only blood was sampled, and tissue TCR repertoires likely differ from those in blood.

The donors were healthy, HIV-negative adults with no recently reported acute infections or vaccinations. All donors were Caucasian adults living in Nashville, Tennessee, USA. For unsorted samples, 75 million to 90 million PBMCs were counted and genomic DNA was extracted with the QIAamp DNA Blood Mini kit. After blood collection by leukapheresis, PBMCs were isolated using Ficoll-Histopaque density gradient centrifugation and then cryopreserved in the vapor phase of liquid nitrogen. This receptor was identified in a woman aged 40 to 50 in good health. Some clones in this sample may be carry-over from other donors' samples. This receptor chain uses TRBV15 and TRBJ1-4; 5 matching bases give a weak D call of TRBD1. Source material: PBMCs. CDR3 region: CATSRWGSLANEKLFF. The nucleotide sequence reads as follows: TGTGCCACCAGCAGGTGGGGCAGTTTGGCTAATGAAAAACTGTTTTTT.